The 5 T cell receptor beta chains presented below share a single source sample, sequenced in a study of CD8 T cells in ankylosing spondylitis. TCRdb redid the calling of the 5' RACE reads with MiXCR, one entry per CDR3 protein. Here the sample spans about 220,000 distinct CDR3 sequences, roughly 24% being singletons. Sample: blood, either unsorted or a sorted T cell fraction (not recorded which). The receptors originated from a male donor with ankylosing spondylitis or in good health (not recorded which).

The CDR3 spells CSARGSSASDSYEQYF. CDR3 coding DNA: TGCAGTGCTAGGGGGAGTAGTGCTAGCGACTCCTACGAGCAGTACTTC. The rearrangement links TRBV20-1 to TRBJ2-7, with D perhaps matching TRBD2 (6 bases). The CDR3 sequence is 16 residues long. Germline-derived CDR1 and CDR2 are DFQATT and SNEGSKA (reference sequence). V lost 3 bases to trimming and J lost 0 bases, with 18 bases between them.

This clonotype was observed at least ten times. V is TRBV20-1 and J is TRBJ2-5, with 8 bases identical to TRBD1. V shed 7 bases, J shed 4 bases, and the junction held 11 bases outside the gene matches. The CDR3 runs 14 residues. Germline CDR1 reads DFQATT; CDR2 reads SNEGSKA (reference sequence). For the CDR3, the DNA is TGCAGTGGCGCCGCACGACAGGGGAGAGAGACCCAGTACTTC. Amino acid sequence: CSGAARQGRETQYF.

This clonotype has just a few counts. V usage is TRBV7-2 and J usage is TRBJ2-7; perhaps TRBD1 as D (6 bases). The CDR3 is made up of 13 amino acids. With 5 bases removed from V and 2 bases from J, the gap between germline ends came to 10 bases. Germline V gene data show CDR1 as SGHTA and CDR2 as FQGNSA. CDR3 nucleotides: TGTGCCAGCAGCCTGGGACACACCTACGAGCAGTACTTC. Amino acid sequence: CASSLGHTYEQYF.

In its sample, this clonotype was seen once. This chain uses TRBV25-1 with TRBJ2-7; the D gene is possibly TRBD1 (6 bases). CDR3 length: 14 amino acids. Germline assignment: CDR1 MGHDK and CDR2 SYGVNS. The V and J ends lost 6 bases and 5 bases respectively, with 17 bases between them. CDR3 in DNA: TGTGCCAGCAGAGGACAGCCCCACGGCCACGAGCAGTACTTC. Protein sequence: CASRGQPHGHEQYF.

This clonotype was seen ten or more times. The chain joins TRBV5-1 to TRBJ2-2; 7 bases agree with TRBD2. The germline CDR1 and CDR2 sequences are SGHRS and YFSETQ. The V gene end was trimmed by 5 bases and the J gene end by 5 bases; junction bases not matched to a gene: 6. CDR3 length equals 14 residues. CDR3 loop: CASSYLLATGELFF. The DNA of the CDR3 is TGCGCCAGCAGTTACCTACTAGCGACCGGGGAGCTGTTTTTT.